This TCR beta chain came from a study of tissue T cells after allogeneic stem cell transplantation. Overall study results and limits: TCR repertoires tracked anatomic similarity, regardless of disease or transplant status. Few T cell clones were shared across patients, but motif clusters showed tissue-specific shared signatures.

Time point specified: mouse harvest day 7 after allogeneic transplant. The graft held 10^6 splenic CD5+ T cells and 10^7 T-cell-depleted bone marrow cells. Tissues came from B6→BALB/c major-mismatch GVHD mice at day 7 or 14. By frequency in the sample, this clone is medium-sized (0.01 to 0.1%). Its target is unknown. The genes are named according to mouse. The read terminates 1 residue before the CDR3 end, so the remaining end is supplied by the germline J gene. Germline CDR1 reads KGHPV; CDR2 reads FQNQEV (reference sequence). CDR3 size: 14 residues. V was cut by 2 bases and J by 0 bases, with 5 bases left in between. TCRdb's table, derived via immunoSEQ multiplex PCR, lists solely in-frame clones and lacks some. Seen here are under 6,000 clones, about 50% observed once, and the top ten hold 3%.

The receptor comes from a female BALB/c mouse given C57BL/6 T cells with graft-versus-host disease after an allogeneic hematopoietic cell transplant. Sequencing used skin. The chain has TRBV26 and TRBJ1-3; D gene unclear. The CDR3 is CASSLVNSGNTLYF. Partial CDR3 DNA: TGTGCCAGCAGTCTGGTCAATTCTGGAAATACGCTCTAT.